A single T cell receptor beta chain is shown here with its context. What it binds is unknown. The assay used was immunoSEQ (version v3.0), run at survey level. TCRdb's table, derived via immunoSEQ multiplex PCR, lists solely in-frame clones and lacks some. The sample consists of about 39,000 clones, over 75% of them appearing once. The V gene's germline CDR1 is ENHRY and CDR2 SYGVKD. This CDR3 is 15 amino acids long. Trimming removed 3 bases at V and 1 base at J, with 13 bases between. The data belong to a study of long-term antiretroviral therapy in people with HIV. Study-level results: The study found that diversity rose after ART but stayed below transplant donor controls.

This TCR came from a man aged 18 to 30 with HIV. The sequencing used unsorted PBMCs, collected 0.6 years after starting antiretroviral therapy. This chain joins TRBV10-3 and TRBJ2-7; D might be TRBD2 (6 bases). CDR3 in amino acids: CAISELWGGSYEQYF. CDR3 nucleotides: TGTGCCATCAGTGAACTATGGGGAGGATCCTACGAGCAGTACTTC.